The 17 T cell receptor beta chains below all came from one sample that was sequenced in a study of T-cell memory formation after mild COVID-19. TCRdb passed the 5' RACE reads through MiXCR, listing each CDR3 protein once. Among some 410,000 distinct CDR3 sequences listed, 23% were seen once. Input material: PBMCs or a T cell subset sorted from them (not recorded which). All receptors come from an adult woman who had mild COVID-19 (a few samples of this study predate the infection). Cell type and time point are not known.

The chain recombines TRBV7-2 with TRBJ1-5, with TRBD1 as a possible D gene (6 bases). In germline, CDR1 is SGHTA, CDR2 FQGNSA. Trimming stripped 1 base from V and 6 bases from J, with 16 bases between. The CDR3 is 16 amino acids. The CDR3 sequence: CASSLVGGARGQPQHF. The DNA of the CDR3 is TGTGCCAGCAGCTTAGTGGGGGGGGCGAGAGGTCAGCCCCAGCATTTT.

This clonotype was counted between two and nine times. The J gene is TRBJ2-7, the V gene TRBV11-3; 9 bases are shared with TRBD2. Germline loops: CDR1 SGHNT, CDR2 YENEEA. V gave up 5 bases and J gave up 2 bases; unmatched junction bases: 4. The CDR3 has 14 residues. In DNA form, the CDR3 reads TGTGCCAGCAGCGGAGGCGGGGGGGCCTACGAGCAGTACTTC. Translating gives CASSGGGGAYEQYF.

The sample holds a few counts of this clonotype. J is TRBJ2-3 and V is TRBV7-2, with 7 positions matching TRBD2. Germline loops: CDR1 SGHTA, CDR2 FQGNSA. Trimming removed 5 bases from V and 1 base from J; junction bases left unmatched: 9. CDR3 length equals 16 residues. CDR3 in amino acids: CASSGGRLAGTDTQYF. In nucleotides, the CDR3 is TGTGCCAGCAGCGGAGGCCGGCTAGCGGGCACAGATACGCAGTATTTT.

This clonotype was observed a handful of times. The V call is TRBV12-3 or TRBV12-4, the J call TRBJ2-7; TRBD2 agrees at 14 bases. V was clipped by 5 bases and J by 13 bases; unmatched bases: 4. The CDR3 totals 12 residues. The CDR3 coding sequence is TGTGCCAGCAGTCGGACTAGCGGGAGGTTCTACTTC. This codes for CASSRTSGRFYF.

This clonotype was detected a few times. This chain connects TRBV12-3 or TRBV12-4 to TRBJ1-6; D is unclear. Trimming shortened V by 6 bases and J by 6 bases, and 6 bases separated the two germline ends. This CDR3 comprises 12 residues. The CDR3 protein is CASSVGNSPLHF. The CDR3 nucleotides read TGTGCCAGCAGCGTTGGTAATTCACCCCTCCACTTT.

The rearrangement links TRBV20-1 to TRBJ2-1, with a possible D match to TRBD2 (5 bases). The CDR3 sequence is 15 residues long. In germline, CDR1 is DFQATT, CDR2 SNEGSKA (reference sequence). Trimming removed 3 bases at V and 0 bases at J, with 12 bases between. For the CDR3, the DNA is TGCAGTGCTAGGCCGTCAGCGGTCTCCTACAATGAGCAGTTCTTC. It codes for CSARPSAVSYNEQFF.

This clonotype was recorded a few times. The gene calls are TRBV25-1 and TRBJ2-1; 8 positions agree with TRBD2. The germline V gene has CDR1 MGHDK and CDR2 SYGVNS. This CDR3 is built from 15 residues. The ends lost 4 bases at V and 2 bases at J; junction bases unmatched: 4. CDR3 coding DNA: TGTGCCAGCAGTGTACGCGGGAGGACCTACAATGAGCAGTTCTTC. The encoded protein is CASSVRGRTYNEQFF.

This chain connects TRBV2 to TRBJ2-7; possibly TRBD1 or TRBD2 for D (5 bases each). Germline V CDR1 and CDR2: SNHLY, FYNNEI. CDR3 length equals 15 residues. V lost 0 bases and J lost 3, with 12 bases in between. Here the CDR3 reads CASSEAWGMSYEQYF. CDR3 nucleotide sequence: TGTGCCAGCAGTGAAGCGTGGGGGATGAGCTACGAGCAGTACTTC.

The V gene is TRBV10-3, the J gene TRBJ2-1; 13 bases align to TRBD2. V lost 0 bases, J lost 6 bases, and 2 bases stayed unmatched. The CDR3 contains 16 residues. The germline V gene has CDR1 ENHRY and CDR2 SYGVKD. CDR3 DNA sequence: TGTGCCATCAGTGAGTCCGGGACTAGCGGGGTCAATGAGCAGTTCTTC. It codes for CAISESGTSGVNEQFF.

A few counts support this clonotype. This chain links TRBV7-2 with TRBJ1-5; D is ambiguous. V was shortened by 5 bases and J by 4 bases, with 15 bases between the two germline ends. Germline V gene lookup returns CDR1 SGHTA and CDR2 FQGNSA. The CDR3 is made up of 15 amino acids. The CDR3 sequence: CASSPEGADNQPQHF. DNA of the CDR3: TGTGCCAGCAGCCCCGAAGGAGCAGATAATCAGCCCCAGCATTTT.

This clonotype was seen only a few times. The chain combines TRBV7-2 with TRBJ2-5; tentatively, D is TRBD1 or TRBD2 (6 bases each). Per the germline V gene, CDR1 is SGHTA and CDR2 is FQGNSA. V dropped 5 bases and J dropped 5 bases, with 15 bases sitting between them. The CDR3 is 14 amino acids. The CDR3 DNA sequence: TGTGCCAGCAGCAGATCAGGGGCGGGGGAGACCCAGTACTTC. Translated, it gives CASSRSGAGETQYF.

The gene calls are TRBV30 and TRBJ2-7; D not resolved. CDR3 length: 11 residues. The V end was cut by 5 bases, the J end by 0 bases, with 5 bases between. The germline V gene has CDR1 GTSNPN and CDR2 SVGIG (reference sequence). In DNA, the CDR3 is TGTGCCTGGGGTTCCTCCTACGAGCAGTACTTC. Translated: CAWGSSYEQYF.

The chain uses TRBV11-2 and TRBJ2-3, with 10 bases fitting TRBD2. CDR1 and CDR2 (germline): SGHAT, FQNNGV. V lost 5 bases, J lost 4 bases, and 6 bases stayed unmatched. The CDR3 has 15 residues. The CDR3 bases are TGTGCCAGCAGCGCCGGGACTAGCGACGCAGATACGCAGTATTTT. It encodes CASSAGTSDADTQYF.

This chain joins TRBV30 and TRBJ2-7; D is unclear. Germline V gene data show CDR1 as GTSNPN and CDR2 as SVGIG (reference sequence). Deletions cut 3 bases from V and 3 bases from J, with 6 bases between. The CDR3 covers 11 residues. The CDR3 sequence is CAWRRNYEQYF. In DNA form, the CDR3 reads TGTGCCTGGAGGCGGAACTACGAGCAGTACTTC.

This clonotype was observed a few times. The V gene is TRBV18, the J gene TRBJ1-5; maybe TRBD1 (6 bases). The CDR3 totals 15 residues. Germline values: CDR1 KGHSH, CDR2 LQKENI. V dropped 3 bases and J dropped 2 bases, with 11 bases sitting between them. The CDR3 here is CASSPTAGGNQPQHF. In DNA form, the CDR3 reads TGTGCCAGCTCACCTACGGCAGGGGGCAATCAGCCCCAGCATTTT.

This clonotype was seen a handful of times. The V gene is TRBV4-2, the J gene TRBJ2-7, with 8 bases that match TRBD1. The germline gives CDR1 LGHNA, CDR2 YNFKEQ. V was clipped by 0 bases and J by 6 bases; unmatched bases: 7. The CDR3 consists of 15 residues. CDR3 in DNA: TGTGCCAGCAGCCAAGAGGGACAGGCTGTATCCGAGCAGTACTTC. It is translated as CASSQEGQAVSEQYF.

This chain joins TRBV18 and TRBJ1-5, with 10 nucleotides matching TRBD1. The trim removed 2 bases at V and 2 bases at J, leaving 9 bases unmatched. In germline, CDR1 is KGHSH, CDR2 LQKENI. The CDR3 length is 18 residues. The chain's CDR3 is CASSPTGTGTGGNQPQHF. The CDR3 DNA sequence: TGTGCCAGCTCACCAACGGGGACCGGGACAGGGGGCAATCAGCCCCAGCATTTT.